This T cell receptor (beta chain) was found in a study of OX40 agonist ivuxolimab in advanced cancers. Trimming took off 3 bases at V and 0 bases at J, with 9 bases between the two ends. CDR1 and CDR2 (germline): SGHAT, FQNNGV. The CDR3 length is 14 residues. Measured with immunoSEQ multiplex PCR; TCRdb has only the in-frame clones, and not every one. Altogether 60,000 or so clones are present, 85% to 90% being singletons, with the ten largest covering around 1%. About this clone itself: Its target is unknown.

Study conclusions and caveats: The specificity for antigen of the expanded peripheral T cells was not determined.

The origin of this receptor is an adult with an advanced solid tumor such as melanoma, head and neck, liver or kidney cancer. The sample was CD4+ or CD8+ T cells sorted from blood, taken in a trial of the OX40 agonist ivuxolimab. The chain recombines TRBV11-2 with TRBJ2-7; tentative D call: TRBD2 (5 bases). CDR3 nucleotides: TGTGCCAGCAGCTTCGGGGTTAGCTCCTACGAGCAGTACTTC. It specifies CASSFGVSSYEQYF.